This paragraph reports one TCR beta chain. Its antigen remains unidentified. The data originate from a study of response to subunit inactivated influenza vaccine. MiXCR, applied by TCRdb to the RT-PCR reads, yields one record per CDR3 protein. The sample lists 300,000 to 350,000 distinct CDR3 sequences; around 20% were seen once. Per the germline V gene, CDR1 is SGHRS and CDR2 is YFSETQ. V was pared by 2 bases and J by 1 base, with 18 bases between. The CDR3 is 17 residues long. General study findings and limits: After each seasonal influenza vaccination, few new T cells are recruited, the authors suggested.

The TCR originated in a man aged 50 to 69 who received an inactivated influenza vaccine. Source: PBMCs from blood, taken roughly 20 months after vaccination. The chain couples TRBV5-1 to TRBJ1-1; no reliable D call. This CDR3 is CASSLIDGRPRNTEAFF. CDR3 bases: TGCGCCAGCAGCTTAATTGATGGACGTCCACGGAACACTGAAGCTTTCTTT.